This T cell receptor beta chain was found in a study of patients and donors after allogeneic stem cell transplantation. TCRdb processed the RT-PCR reads anew with MiXCR; each CDR3 protein has one entry. This sample has roughly 200,000 distinct CDR3 sequences, with 35% to 45% found just once. This CDR3 comprises 16 residues. Germline CDR1 reads SGHDT; CDR2 reads YYEEEE. Trimming took 4 bases from V and 3 from J, leaving 19 bases between them. The chain uses TRBV5-6 and TRBJ1-1, with D unresolved. Sequencing was carried out using blood, either unsorted or a sorted T cell fraction (not recorded which). The clonotype was recovered from a human donor who was either an allogeneic HSCT recipient or a stem cell or donor lymphocyte infusion donor (not recorded which). It is not recorded whose cells these are; they may come from a transplant donor. CDR3 loop: CASSLGIGTLDTEAFF. In DNA form, the CDR3 reads TGTGCCAGCAGCCTGGGAATTGGTACTCTGGACACTGAAGCTTTCTTT.